These T cell receptor beta chains were read from a single sample in a study of T cell repertoires in cytomegalovirus infection. Using its own MiXCR run on the reads, TCRdb lists one record per CDR3 protein. This sample has about 400,000 distinct CDR3 sequences, with 15% to 20% found just once. Sequences were obtained from PBMCs. The receptors derive from a human donor in good health (CMV status not recorded). Some clones in this sample may be carry-over from other donors' samples. Each CDR3 is given with its conserved first and last residue. A D gene is named only where the DNA matches it firmly. Clone sizes are given selectively: once, few, many, or a class where the clone is expanded.

clone size: NA; J gene: TRBJ1-1; V gene: TRBV3-1; D gene: TRBD1; CDR3 DNA: TGTGCCAGCAGCCAAGTCCCGGACAGGGCCGCAGCTTTCTTT; CDR3 protein: CASSQVPDRAAAFF
clone size: NA; J gene: TRBJ1-5; V gene: TRBV2; D gene: NA; CDR3 DNA: TGTGCCAGCAGTGAAGGACCCGACCTCATCTTTAATCAGCCCCAGCATTTT; CDR3 protein: CASSEGPDLIFNQPQHF
clone size: few; J gene: TRBJ1-2; V gene: TRBV5-4; D gene: NA; CDR3 DNA: TGTGCCAGCAGGCCGGATGTGGGGGCCGGCTATGGCTACACCTTC; CDR3 protein: CASRPDVGAGYGYTF
clone size: NA; J gene: TRBJ2-1; V gene: TRBV11-2; D gene: TRBD2; CDR3 DNA: TGTGCCAGCAGCGTAGCGGGGGGAATTAACAATGAGCAGTTCTTC; CDR3 protein: CASSVAGGINNEQFF
clone size: NA; J gene: TRBJ1-2; V gene: TRBV10-3; D gene: NA; CDR3 DNA: TGTGCCATCAGTGACTATGGCAAGCCTGGCTACACCTTC; CDR3 protein: CAISDYGKPGYTF
clone size: many; J gene: TRBJ1-5; V gene: TRBV7-2; D gene: NA; CDR3 DNA: TGTGCCAGCAGCTTTTCCGGCCAGCCCCAGCATTTT; CDR3 protein: CASSFSGQPQHF
clone size: many; J gene: TRBJ2-5; V gene: TRBV7-2; D gene: TRBD2; CDR3 DNA: TGTGCCAGCAGCCGGACTAGCGGGAGGGAGACCCAGTACTTC; CDR3 protein: CASSRTSGRETQYF
clone size: NA; J gene: TRBJ2-1; V gene: TRBV20-1; D gene: TRBD2; CDR3 DNA: TGCAGTGCTATCAGGCCCGACGAAGCGGGGCCTTACAATGAGCAGTTCTTC; CDR3 protein: CSAIRPDEAGPYNEQFF
clone size: many; J gene: TRBJ1-2; V gene: TRBV7-2; D gene: NA; CDR3 DNA: TGTGCCAGCAGCTTAGACGGCCAGTATGGCTACACCTTC; CDR3 protein: CASSLDGQYGYTF
clone size: few; J gene: TRBJ2-4; V gene: TRBV2; D gene: TRBD1; CDR3 DNA: TGTGCCAGCAGTGTAACGGGACAGGGAACAATTCAGTACTTC; CDR3 protein: CASSVTGQGTIQYF
clone size: NA; J gene: TRBJ2-2; V gene: TRBV12-3/TRBV12-4; D gene: NA; CDR3 DNA: TGTGCCAGCACCTCCCTCGGGGAGCTGTTTTTT; CDR3 protein: CASTSLGELFF
clone size: NA; J gene: TRBJ2-1; V gene: TRBV4-3; D gene: NA; CDR3 DNA: TGCGCCAGCAGCCAAGACGGTCGCCGAAACAATGAGCAGTTCTTC; CDR3 protein: CASSQDGRRNNEQFF
clone size: NA; J gene: TRBJ1-5; V gene: TRBV28; D gene: NA; CDR3 DNA: TGTGCCAGCAGGCTTTGGGGGAGCAATCAGCCCCAGCATTTT; CDR3 protein: CASRLWGSNQPQHF
clone size: many; J gene: TRBJ1-4; V gene: TRBV7-8; D gene: NA; CDR3 DNA: TGTGCCAGCAGCACCACCAGGGCGGTTCGGGAAAAACTGTTTTTT; CDR3 protein: CASSTTRAVREKLFF
clone size: many; J gene: TRBJ1-2; V gene: TRBV7-2; D gene: NA; CDR3 DNA: TGTGCCAGCAGCCCCCGAAGCCATGGCTACACCTTC; CDR3 protein: CASSPRSHGYTF
clone size: many; J gene: TRBJ1-1; V gene: TRBV7-6; D gene: NA; CDR3 DNA: TGTGCCAGCAGCTTAGCACGGGAGGGGGTAGGCTACACTGAAGCTTTCTTT; CDR3 protein: CASSLAREGVGYTEAFF
clone size: few; J gene: TRBJ1-1; V gene: TRBV12-3/TRBV12-4; D gene: NA; CDR3 DNA: TGTGCCAGCAGGAACGTAGACAGCCTTGAAGCTTTCTTT; CDR3 protein: CASRNVDSLEAFF
clone size: NA; J gene: TRBJ2-5; V gene: TRBV19; D gene: NA; CDR3 DNA: TGTGCCAGTAGGGGCCAGGGCGGCTCACAAGAGACCCAGTACTTC; CDR3 protein: CASRGQGGSQETQYF
clone size: NA; J gene: TRBJ2-2; V gene: TRBV27; D gene: TRBD1; CDR3 DNA: TGTGCCAGCAGTTCATCGGGACAGGTGAACACCGGGGAGCTGTTTTTT; CDR3 protein: CASSSSGQVNTGELFF
clone size: many; J gene: TRBJ2-7; V gene: TRBV7-2; D gene: TRBD1; CDR3 DNA: TGTGCCAGCAGCCCGGGACAGGGGTTCGGCTCCTACGAGCAGTACTTC; CDR3 protein: CASSPGQGFGSYEQYF
clone size: many; J gene: TRBJ2-7; V gene: TRBV7-2; D gene: NA; CDR3 DNA: TGTGCCAGCAGCTTAGGGCCAAGGGCGGAGTACGAGCAGTACTTC; CDR3 protein: CASSLGPRAEYEQYF
clone size: NA; J gene: TRBJ1-6; V gene: TRBV10-3; D gene: NA; CDR3 DNA: TGTGCCATCAGGGCACTCTATAATTCACCCCTCCACTTT; CDR3 protein: CAIRALYNSPLHF
clone size: NA; J gene: TRBJ2-5; V gene: TRBV23-1; D gene: NA; CDR3 DNA: TGCGCCCTCCCCCCGGGGGCCAGTTGGTTCGAGACCCAGTACTTC; CDR3 protein: CALPPGASWFETQYF
clone size: NA; J gene: TRBJ2-7; V gene: TRBV20-1; D gene: TRBD1; CDR3 DNA: TGCAGTGGCCGGACAGGGGGTTCCTACGAGCAGTACTTC; CDR3 protein: CSGRTGGSYEQYF
clone size: NA; J gene: TRBJ1-5; V gene: TRBV19; D gene: NA; CDR3 DNA: TGTGCCAGTAGTATCGAATCCGACCAGCCCCAGCATTTT; CDR3 protein: CASSIESDQPQHF
clone size: few; J gene: TRBJ2-3; V gene: TRBV20-1; D gene: TRBD2; CDR3 DNA: TGCAGTGCTAGAGTGTGGGGACTAGCGACAGATACGCAGTATTTT; CDR3 protein: CSARVWGLATDTQYF
clone size: NA; J gene: TRBJ1-1; V gene: TRBV5-1; D gene: TRBD1; CDR3 DNA: TGCGCCAGCAGCACCGGGACAGGGCCGAGAACTGAAGCTTTCTTT; CDR3 protein: CASSTGTGPRTEAFF
clone size: NA; J gene: TRBJ2-2; V gene: TRBV12-3/TRBV12-4; D gene: NA; CDR3 DNA: TGTGCCAGCAGTTTAGGGGCCCCGGCCGGGGAGCTGTTTTTT; CDR3 protein: CASSLGAPAGELFF
clone size: many; J gene: TRBJ2-1; V gene: TRBV4-3; D gene: TRBD2; CDR3 DNA: TGCGCCAGCAGCCCCCTAAGGACTAGCGGGGACAATGAGCAGTTCTTC; CDR3 protein: CASSPLRTSGDNEQFF
clone size: NA; J gene: TRBJ2-3; V gene: TRBV29-1; D gene: NA; CDR3 DNA: TGCAGCGTCGAAACTAGCACAGATACGCAGTATTTT; CDR3 protein: CSVETSTDTQYF
clone size: few; J gene: TRBJ2-7; V gene: TRBV28; D gene: TRBD2; CDR3 DNA: TGTGCCAGCAGTTTAACTAGCGATGCCGAGCAGTACTTC; CDR3 protein: CASSLTSDAEQYF
clone size: many; J gene: TRBJ2-7; V gene: TRBV6-5; D gene: TRBD2; CDR3 DNA: TGTGCCAGCAGTTACTCTCAACTAGCGGCCTCCTACGAGCAGTACTTC; CDR3 protein: CASSYSQLAASYEQYF
clone size: NA; J gene: TRBJ1-2; V gene: TRBV6-1; D gene: NA; CDR3 DNA: TGTGCCAGCAGTGAATCAGTGGGCGGCTATGGCTACACCTTC; CDR3 protein: CASSESVGGYGYTF
clone size: NA; J gene: TRBJ2-1; V gene: TRBV20-1; D gene: TRBD2; CDR3 DNA: TGCAGTGCTAGAGATACTCGCGGGAGTTGGAATGAGCAGTTCTTC; CDR3 protein: CSARDTRGSWNEQFF
clone size: few; J gene: TRBJ2-3; V gene: TRBV27; D gene: NA; CDR3 DNA: TGTGCCAGCAGTTGGAGAAAGCCACCAGATACGCAGTATTTT; CDR3 protein: CASSWRKPPDTQYF
clone size: few; J gene: TRBJ1-5; V gene: TRBV4-2; D gene: TRBD1; CDR3 DNA: TGTGCCAGCAGCCACAGACAGGGGGAGGGTGGAAGCAATCAGCCCCAGCATTTT; CDR3 protein: CASSHRQGEGGSNQPQHF
clone size: NA; J gene: TRBJ1-2; V gene: TRBV7-2; D gene: NA; CDR3 DNA: TGTGCCAGCAGCTTCGTTCGCGGACGGAGCTATGGCTACACCTTC; CDR3 protein: CASSFVRGRSYGYTF
clone size: NA; J gene: TRBJ2-3; V gene: TRBV5-4; D gene: TRBD2; CDR3 DNA: TGTGCCAGCAGACCAGCGGGAGGGGGCACAGATACGCAGTATTTT; CDR3 protein: CASRPAGGGTDTQYF
clone size: many; J gene: TRBJ1-1; V gene: TRBV11-2; D gene: NA; CDR3 DNA: TGTGCCAGCAGCTTAGGAGGGTCTTCTGAAGCTTTCTTT; CDR3 protein: CASSLGGSSEAFF
clone size: many; J gene: TRBJ2-7; V gene: TRBV7-6; D gene: NA; CDR3 DNA: TGTGCCAGCAGCCCTACGGGGGACGAGCAGTACTTC; CDR3 protein: CASSPTGDEQYF
clone size: NA; J gene: TRBJ1-1; V gene: TRBV4-1; D gene: NA; CDR3 DNA: TGCGCCAGCAGCCAAGTAATAAGGAACACTGAAGCTTTCTTT; CDR3 protein: CASSQVIRNTEAFF
clone size: NA; J gene: TRBJ1-2; V gene: TRBV7-2; D gene: NA; CDR3 DNA: TGTGCCAGCAGCTTGGGGGACACCAGTCGCTATGGCTACACCTTC; CDR3 protein: CASSLGDTSRYGYTF
clone size: many; J gene: TRBJ2-6; V gene: TRBV10-3; D gene: NA; CDR3 DNA: TGTGCCATCAGTGCCTTCTCTGGGGCCAACGTCCTGACTTTC; CDR3 protein: CAISAFSGANVLTF
clone size: NA; J gene: TRBJ2-3; V gene: TRBV15; D gene: NA; CDR3 DNA: TGTGCCACCAGCGTCCGAGCGGCTCGCACAGATACGCAGTATTTT; CDR3 protein: CATSVRAARTDTQYF
clone size: NA; J gene: TRBJ1-1; V gene: TRBV4-2; D gene: NA; CDR3 DNA: TGTGCCAGCAGCCAAGTTCACGGAACTATGAACACTGAAGCTTTCTTT; CDR3 protein: CASSQVHGTMNTEAFF
clone size: few; J gene: TRBJ2-7; V gene: TRBV6-5; D gene: NA; CDR3 DNA: TGTGCCAGCAGTCTCCAGTGGGAACAAACCTACGAGCAGTACTTC; CDR3 protein: CASSLQWEQTYEQYF
clone size: NA; J gene: TRBJ2-7; V gene: TRBV6-1; D gene: NA; CDR3 DNA: TGTGCCAGCAGTGCCCTTCTGCCACGGGAGCAGTACTTC; CDR3 protein: CASSALLPREQYF
clone size: NA; J gene: TRBJ1-1; V gene: TRBV6-5; D gene: NA; CDR3 DNA: TGTGCCAGCAGTTACGGGGGACGGATGAACACTGAAGCTTTCTTT; CDR3 protein: CASSYGGRMNTEAFF
clone size: NA; J gene: TRBJ2-7; V gene: TRBV6-1; D gene: NA; CDR3 DNA: TGTGCCAGCAGTGACAGCGAGGACACCTACGAGCAGTACTTC; CDR3 protein: CASSDSEDTYEQYF
clone size: NA; J gene: TRBJ2-1; V gene: TRBV29-1; D gene: NA; CDR3 DNA: TGCAGCGCTGCGGAGTACAATGAGCAGTTCTTC; CDR3 protein: CSAAEYNEQFF
clone size: NA; J gene: TRBJ2-3; V gene: TRBV20-1; D gene: TRBD2; CDR3 DNA: TGCAGTGCTAGCCCTAGCGGGAGGAGCACAGATACGCAGTATTTT; CDR3 protein: CSASPSGRSTDTQYF
clone size: NA; J gene: TRBJ1-2; V gene: TRBV4-3; D gene: NA; CDR3 DNA: TGCGCCAGCAGCCAAGATTTGGGGACCTATGGCTACACCTTC; CDR3 protein: CASSQDLGTYGYTF
clone size: many; J gene: TRBJ1-5; V gene: TRBV6-1; D gene: TRBD1; CDR3 DNA: TGTGCCAGCAGTAGGGGACCGGGACAGGGAGTGTCGACTCAGCCCCAGCATTTT; CDR3 protein: CASSRGPGQGVSTQPQHF
clone size: many; J gene: TRBJ2-7; V gene: TRBV7-6; D gene: TRBD2; CDR3 DNA: TGTGCCAGCAGCCTGACTAGCGGAAACTACGAGCAGTACTTC; CDR3 protein: CASSLTSGNYEQYF